This T cell receptor beta chain was observed in a study of metastatic and nonmetastatic thyroid tumors. On the study more broadly: Repertoires from malignant and benign thyroid patients were compared across blood and tumor or nodule tissue.

MiXCR was used by TCRdb to re-call the PCR reads. Among tens of thousands of clones listed, 26% were seen once. Patients had received no treatment of any kind before thyroid surgery. The CDR3 runs 14 residues. CDR1 is SGHRS and CDR2 is YFSETQ in the germline V gene. To note about this clone: The junction departs from germline at one end; a sequencing error may be responsible.

The source is a male donor with papillary thyroid cancer or a benign thyroid nodule (not recorded which). Some clones in this sample may be carry-over from other donors' samples. The chain joins TRBV5-1 to TRBJ1-1; no clear D gene. Sequencing input: blood. As DNA, the CDR3 is TGCGCCAGCAGCGGCGGGGAGGCCGCCTCATGCGCTTCCTTT. Protein product: CASSGGEAASCASF.